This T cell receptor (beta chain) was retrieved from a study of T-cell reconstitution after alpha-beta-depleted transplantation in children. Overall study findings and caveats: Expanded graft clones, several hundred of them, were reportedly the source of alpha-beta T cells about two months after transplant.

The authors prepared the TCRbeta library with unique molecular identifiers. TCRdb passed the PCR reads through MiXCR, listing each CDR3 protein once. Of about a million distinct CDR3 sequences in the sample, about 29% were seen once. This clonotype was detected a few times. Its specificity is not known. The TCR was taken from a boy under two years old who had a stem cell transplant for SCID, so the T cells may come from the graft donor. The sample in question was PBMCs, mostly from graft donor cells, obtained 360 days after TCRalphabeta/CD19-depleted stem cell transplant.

The CDR3 DNA reads as TGTGCCAGCAGCCCCTCCTGGGACGGATACAATGAGCAGTTCTTC. The encoded protein is CASSPSWDGYNEQFF. The rearrangement joins TRBV4-2 to TRBJ2-1; D is perhaps TRBD1 or TRBD2 (5 bases each). In germline, CDR1 is LGHNA, CDR2 YNFKEQ. The CDR3 sequence is 15 residues long. Trimming shortened V by 4 bases and J by 4 bases, and 14 bases separated the two germline ends.